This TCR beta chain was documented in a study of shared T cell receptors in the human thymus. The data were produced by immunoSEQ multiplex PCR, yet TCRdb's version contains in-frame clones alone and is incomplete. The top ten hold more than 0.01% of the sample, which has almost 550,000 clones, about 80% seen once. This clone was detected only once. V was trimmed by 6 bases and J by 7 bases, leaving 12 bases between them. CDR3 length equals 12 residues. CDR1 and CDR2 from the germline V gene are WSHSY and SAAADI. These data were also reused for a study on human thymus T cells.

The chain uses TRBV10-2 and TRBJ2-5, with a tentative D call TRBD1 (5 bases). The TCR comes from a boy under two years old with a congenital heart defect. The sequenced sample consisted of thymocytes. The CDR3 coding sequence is TGCGCCAGCAGGGGGCAGTCAAGGACCCAGTACTTC. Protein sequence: CASRGQSRTQYF.